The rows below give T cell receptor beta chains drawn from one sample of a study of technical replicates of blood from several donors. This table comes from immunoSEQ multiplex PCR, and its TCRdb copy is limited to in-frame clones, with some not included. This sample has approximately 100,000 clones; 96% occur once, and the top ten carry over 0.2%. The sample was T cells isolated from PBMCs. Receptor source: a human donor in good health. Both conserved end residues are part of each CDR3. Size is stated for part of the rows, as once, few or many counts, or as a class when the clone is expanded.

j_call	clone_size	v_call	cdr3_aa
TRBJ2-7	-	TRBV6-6	CASRNVRDKYEQYF
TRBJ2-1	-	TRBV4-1	CASSPPVASGYNEQFF
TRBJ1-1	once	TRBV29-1	CSVDDSGTEAFF
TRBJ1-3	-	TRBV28	CASSLGTDRFVGNTIYF
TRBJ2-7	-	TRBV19	CASSSAETGGELREQYF
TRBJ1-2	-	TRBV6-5	CASSSKGHYYGYTF
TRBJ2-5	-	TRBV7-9	CASNSGGETQYF
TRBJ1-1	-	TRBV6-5	CASSSFGVNTEAFF
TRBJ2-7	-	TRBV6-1	CASSATSSYEQYF
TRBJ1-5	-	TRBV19	CASSATGGSNQPQHF
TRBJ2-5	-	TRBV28	CASSLWPSRESETQYF
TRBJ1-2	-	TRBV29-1	CSVGAGGADYGYTF
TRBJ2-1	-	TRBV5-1	CASSPLASDNEQFF
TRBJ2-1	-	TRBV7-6	CASSLAGRGSYNEQFF
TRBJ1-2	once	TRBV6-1	CASSGSDRSWGYGYTF
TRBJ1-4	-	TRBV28	CASNRLGGANEKLFF
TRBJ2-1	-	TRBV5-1	CASSIPGQGYNEQFF
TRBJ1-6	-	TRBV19	CASSTWGGYDSPLHF
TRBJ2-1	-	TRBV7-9	CSGDFYNEQFF
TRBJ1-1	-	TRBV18	CASSPPGTENTEAFF
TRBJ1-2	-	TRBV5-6	CASSLGADYGYTF
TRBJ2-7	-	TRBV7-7	CASSFRTGAGYEQYF
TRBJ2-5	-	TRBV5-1	CASSLERTRPEETQYF
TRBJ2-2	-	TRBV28	CASGTGGNTGELFF
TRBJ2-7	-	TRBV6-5	CASRAGGNEQYF
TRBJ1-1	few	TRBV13	CASSPEGAEAFF
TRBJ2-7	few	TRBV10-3	CAIRASRTYEQYF
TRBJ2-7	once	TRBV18	CASSPLKGAYEQYF
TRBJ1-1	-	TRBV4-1	CATSPQQTGVTEAFF
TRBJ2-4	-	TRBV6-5	CASSYQTGGLITQYF
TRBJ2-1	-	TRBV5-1	CASSANNEQFF
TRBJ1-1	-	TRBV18	CASSPSGAQNTEAFF
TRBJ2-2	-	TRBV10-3	CAISEERESTGELFF
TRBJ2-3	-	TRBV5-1	CASSLGLAQSTDTQYF
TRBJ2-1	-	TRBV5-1	CASSLEASGGYNEQFF
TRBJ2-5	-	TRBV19	CASSGTGRSGTQYF
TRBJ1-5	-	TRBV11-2	CASSLGQVNQPQHF
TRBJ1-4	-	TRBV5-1	CASSFEGARGLFF
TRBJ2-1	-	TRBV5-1	CASSPGTGYNEQFF
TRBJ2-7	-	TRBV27	CASSLGTGGFGQYF
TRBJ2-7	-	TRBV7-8	CASSFHRGYEQYF
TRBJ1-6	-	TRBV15	CATSAGSTGPTAESPLHF
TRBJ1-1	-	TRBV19	CASSTSDINTEAFF
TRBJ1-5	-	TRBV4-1	CASSQVLSDYSNQPQHF
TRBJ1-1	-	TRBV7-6	CASSSRGGTEAFF